The clone carrying this T cell receptor (beta chain) was seen only a few times. What it binds is unknown. This specimen belongs to a study of Graves' ophthalmopathy and Graves' hyperthyroidism. Broader study findings: The study's model predicted ophthalmopathy progression at over 55% sensitivity and 72% to 85% specificity. The authors also found most expanded thyroid clonotypes above 0.001 frequency in blood.

The trim removed 3 bases at V and 2 bases at J, leaving 6 bases unmatched. This CDR3 comprises 15 residues. Diagnosis was based on clinical symptoms, serum thyroxine, TRAb, thyroid ultrasound and orbital computed tomography. Amplification targeted the TCR beta CDR3 regions, with RNA transcripts as the source material. HTBI primers primed a first-round RT-PCR, and a second-round multiplex PCR followed. A single record per CDR3 protein comes from TCRdb applying MiXCR to the multiplex PCR reads. Of around 1.1 million distinct CDR3 sequences in the sample, 35% to 45% were seen once. What was sequenced was peripheral blood or thyroid tissue (not recorded which). The rearrangement joins TRBV12-3 or TRBV12-4 to TRBJ2-5; 7 bases line up with TRBD2. This TCR derives from an adult man with Graves' hyperthyroidism. The CDR3 loop reads CASSFSGGRQETQYF. The CDR3 DNA reads TGTGCCAGCAGTTTCTCCGGGGGGAGGCAAGAGACCCAGTACTTC.